These 5 T cell receptor beta chains share one sample of origin, sequenced in a study of graft-versus-host responses after intestinal transplantation. Clones were sequenced by immunoSEQ multiplex PCR, and TCRdb holds only the in-frame ones, with some missing. This table has some 77,000 clones, 92% appearing once. The sequencing here drew on PBMCs, taken 98 days after intestinal transplantation. The receptors come from a human patient who received an intestinal transplant, so some T cells may come from the graft donor.

The CDR3 loop reads CASMTGRTEAFF. The CDR3 DNA follows: TGTGCCAGCATGACAGGGCGGACTGAAGCTTTCTTT. V gene TRBV19 combines with J gene TRBJ1-1, with 7 bases lining up with TRBD1. J gave up 5 bases and V 9 bases, and 6 bases lay outside the gene matches. CDR3 length equals 12 residues. Germline CDR1 reads LNHDA; CDR2 reads SQIVND (reference sequence).

The rearrangement joins TRBV11-3 to TRBJ2-1; 10 bases are shared with TRBD2. Germline trimming cut 2 bases from V and 8 bases from J; bases unmatched to any gene: 3. This CDR3 has 14 residues. Germline loops: CDR1 SGHNT, CDR2 YENEEA. CDR3 coding DNA: TGTGCCAGCAGCTTATTGGGGACTAGCGATGAGCAGTTCTTC. This codes for CASSLLGTSDEQFF.

The rearrangement uses TRBV10-2 and TRBJ2-1; D may be TRBD1 (5 bases). The CDR3 length is 14 residues. Germline CDR1 WSHSY, CDR2 SAAADI. The V gene lost 2 bases and the J gene lost 0 bases, with 5 bases spanning the gap. CDR3 loop: CASSEDSSYNEQFF. The CDR3, as DNA: TGCGCCAGCAGTGAGGACAGCTCCTACAATGAGCAGTTCTTC.

V usage is TRBV5-1 and J usage is TRBJ2-5, with 8 positions matching TRBD2. The CDR3 is 16 amino acids. From germline, CDR1 is SGHRS and CDR2 YFSETQ. V lost 4 bases and J lost 1; bases outside the gene matches: 9. In nucleotides, the CDR3 is TGCGCCAGCAGCAAGGAAGCGGGAGCCCCCCAAGAGACCCAGTACTTC. Protein product: CASSKEAGAPQETQYF.

The J gene is TRBJ2-3, the V gene TRBV28; D uncertain. V was cut by 6 bases and J by 6 bases, with 13 bases left in between. The V gene's germline CDR1 is MDHEN and CDR2 SYDVKM. The CDR3 runs 13 residues. CDR3 residues: CASSPGPPDTQYF. CDR3 nucleotide sequence: TGTGCCAGCAGCCCGGGCCCCCCTGATACGCAGTATTTT.